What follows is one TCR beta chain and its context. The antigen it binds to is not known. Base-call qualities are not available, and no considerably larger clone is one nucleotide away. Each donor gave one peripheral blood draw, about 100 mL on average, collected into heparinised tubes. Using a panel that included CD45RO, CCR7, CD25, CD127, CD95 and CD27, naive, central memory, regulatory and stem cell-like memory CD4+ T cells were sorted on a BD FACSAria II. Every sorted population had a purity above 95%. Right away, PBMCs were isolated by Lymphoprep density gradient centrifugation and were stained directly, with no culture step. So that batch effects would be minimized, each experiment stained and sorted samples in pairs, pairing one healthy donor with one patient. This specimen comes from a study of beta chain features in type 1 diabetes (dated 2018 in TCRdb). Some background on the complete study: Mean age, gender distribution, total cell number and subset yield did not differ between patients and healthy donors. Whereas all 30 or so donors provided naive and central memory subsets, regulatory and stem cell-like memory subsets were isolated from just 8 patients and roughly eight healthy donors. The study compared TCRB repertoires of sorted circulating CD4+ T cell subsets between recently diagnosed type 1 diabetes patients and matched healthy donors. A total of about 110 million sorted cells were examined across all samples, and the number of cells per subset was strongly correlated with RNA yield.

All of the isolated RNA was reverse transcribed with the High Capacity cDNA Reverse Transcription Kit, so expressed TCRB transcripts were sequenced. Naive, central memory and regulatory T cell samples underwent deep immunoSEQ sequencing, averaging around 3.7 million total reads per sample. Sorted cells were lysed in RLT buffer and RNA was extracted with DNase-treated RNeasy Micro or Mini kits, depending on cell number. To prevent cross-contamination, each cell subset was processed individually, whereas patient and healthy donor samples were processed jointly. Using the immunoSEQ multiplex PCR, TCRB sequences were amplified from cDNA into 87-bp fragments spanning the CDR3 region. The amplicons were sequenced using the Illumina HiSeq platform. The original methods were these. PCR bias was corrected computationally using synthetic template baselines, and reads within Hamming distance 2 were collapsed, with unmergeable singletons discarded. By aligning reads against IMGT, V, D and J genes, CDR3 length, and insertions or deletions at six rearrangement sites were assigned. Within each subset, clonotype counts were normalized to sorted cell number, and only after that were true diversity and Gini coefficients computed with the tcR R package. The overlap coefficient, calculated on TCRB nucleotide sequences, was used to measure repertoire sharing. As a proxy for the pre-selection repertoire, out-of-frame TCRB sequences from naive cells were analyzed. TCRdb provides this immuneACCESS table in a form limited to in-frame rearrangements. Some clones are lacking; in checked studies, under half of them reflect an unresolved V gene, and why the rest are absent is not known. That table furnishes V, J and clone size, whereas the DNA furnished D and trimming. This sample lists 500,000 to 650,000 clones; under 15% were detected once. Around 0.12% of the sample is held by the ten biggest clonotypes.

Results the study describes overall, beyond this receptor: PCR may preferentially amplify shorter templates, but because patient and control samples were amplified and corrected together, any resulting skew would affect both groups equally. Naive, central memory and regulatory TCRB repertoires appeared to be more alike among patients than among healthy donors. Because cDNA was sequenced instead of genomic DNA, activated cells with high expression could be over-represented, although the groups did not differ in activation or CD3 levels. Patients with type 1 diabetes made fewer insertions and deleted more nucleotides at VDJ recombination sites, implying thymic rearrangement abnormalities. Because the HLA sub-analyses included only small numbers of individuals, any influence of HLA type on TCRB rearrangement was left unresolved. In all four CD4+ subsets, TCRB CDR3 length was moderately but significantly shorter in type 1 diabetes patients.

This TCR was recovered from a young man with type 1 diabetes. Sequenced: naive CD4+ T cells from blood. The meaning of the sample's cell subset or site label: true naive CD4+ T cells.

The DNA sequence is given as TGCGCCAGCAGCCTCATGTGGACAGGTTCAGATACGCAGTATTTT. This is translated as CASSLMWTGSDTQYF. The V and J genes are TRBV5-1 and TRBJ2-3; TRBD1 fits 7 bases in the junction. The germline V gene sets CDR1 to SGHRS and CDR2 to YFSETQ. Spanning cysteine to phenylalanine, the CDR3 consists of 15 amino acids. Just CDR3 DNA is preserved here, 45 bases in frame from base 1. V lost 4 bases and J lost 4 bases, and the count of bases not matched to a germline gene is 9.